The T cell receptor (beta chain) described here comes from a study of CXCR3-negative and CXCR3-positive naive CD8 T cells. Each TRB cDNA library was prepared by 5' RACE (with UMI labels). TCRdb reprocessed the 5' RACE reads and reports one entry per CDR3 protein, with no DNA. The sample yields tens of thousands of distinct CDR3 sequences, of which the top ten take up 0.62%. As to this clonotype: Antigen unknown.

Study-wide findings and caveats: Naive cells that were CXCR3-positive had more hydrophobic TRB CDR3s (compared with CXCR3-negative naive cells).

There are 14 residues in the CDR3. Germline lookup yields CDR1 LGHNA and CDR2 YSLEER. The sequenced sample was naive CXCR3+ CD8+ T cells from blood. Subset described: CD45RO-CCR7+CD27+CD95- naive CD8+ T cells expressing CXCR3 (TNR3+). This rearrangement joins TRBV4-3 to TRBJ1-1. This TCR derives from a human donor in good health. Some clones in this sample may be carry-over from other donors' samples. The CDR3 loop is CASSQGPGSTEAFF.